Following are 20 T cell receptor beta chains from one sample sequenced in a study of shared clonotypes between healthy human individuals. Generated by immunoSEQ multiplex PCR, the TCRdb table keeps only in-frame clones and is missing some. In the table there are more than 500,000 clones, roughly 95% of which are singletons. The sequenced sample was naive CD4+ T cells sorted from blood. Subset: CD45RA+ positively selected. The receptors stem from a woman under 40 in good health.

The rearrangement links TRBV7-2 to TRBJ2-5; 8 nucleotides match TRBD2. With V trimmed by 6 bases and J by 6 bases, 9 bases remained unmatched. The CDR3 runs 14 residues. The germline V gene has CDR1 SGHTA and CDR2 FQGNSA. The chain's CDR3 is CASRPGGPGKTQYF. CDR3 coding DNA: TGTGCCAGCAGGCCGGGAGGGCCGGGAAAGACCCAGTACTTC.

V gene TRBV28 combines with J gene TRBJ2-1; 12 bases agree with TRBD2. V lost 2 bases to trimming and J lost 9 bases; unmatched junction nucleotides: 5. The CDR3 sequence is 15 residues long. CDR1 is MDHEN, CDR2 SYDVKM, per germline. CDR3 loop: CASSLETSGSPEQFF. For the CDR3, the DNA is TGTGCCAGCAGTTTAGAGACTAGCGGGAGTCCTGAGCAGTTCTTC.

V and J are TRBV28 and TRBJ2-1; D might be TRBD2 (6 bases). CDR1 MDHEN and CDR2 SYDVKM come from the germline V gene. This CDR3 region has 15 residues. Trimming shortened V by 2 bases and J by 1 base, and 9 bases separated the two germline ends. CDR3: CASSLGGLSYNEQFF. Here the CDR3 DNA reads TGTGCCAGCAGTTTAGGGGGGTTATCCTACAATGAGCAGTTCTTC.

On this clone itself: Distinct nucleotide sequences in the sample also encode this CDR3. CDR3 coding DNA: TGTGCCAGCAGTTTACCGGGCAGCTCCTACGAGCAGTACTTC. Its translation is CASSLPGSSYEQYF. The V and J genes are TRBV28 and TRBJ2-7, with D unclear. The germline gives CDR1 MDHEN, CDR2 SYDVKM. The CDR3 runs to 14 residues. Between the trimmed V and J ends, which lost 2 bases and 0 bases, there was a span of 8 bases.

The chain links TRBV6-1 to TRBJ1-1, with D possibly matching TRBD1 (5 bases). The V gene lost 4 bases and the J gene lost 10 bases, with 7 bases spanning the gap. CDR1 and CDR2 from the germline V gene are MNHNS and SASEGT. This CDR3 comprises 10 residues. CDR3 nucleotides: TGTGCCAGCAGTGCTGGGGGAGCTTTCTTT. Translated: CASSAGGAFF.

This clone appeared a few times. The chain carries TRBV19 and TRBJ2-2, with 8 positions matching TRBD2. The CDR3 covers 14 residues. V was pared by 7 bases and J by 6 bases, with 7 bases of the junction left unmatched. Germline V CDR1 and CDR2: LNHDA, SQIVND (reference sequence). The chain's CDR3 is CASKPREVSGELFF. For the CDR3, the DNA is TGTGCCAGTAAACCGCGGGAGGTATCCGGGGAGCTGTTTTTT.

CDR3 in amino acids: CAISESRTGGDEQYF. The CDR3 region has the DNA TGTGCCATCAGTGAGTCCAGAACGGGAGGTGACGAGCAGTACTTC. This sequence joins TRBV10-3 and TRBJ2-7; 7 bases are a match to TRBD2. After removal of 0 bases from V and 5 bases from J, the junction contained 7 bases not matched to a gene. Looked up from germline, CDR1 is ENHRY and CDR2 is SYGVKD. The CDR3 consists of 15 residues.

The rearrangement links TRBV28 to TRBJ2-1; TRBD1 might be the D (5 bases). The germline CDR1 and CDR2 sequences are MDHEN and SYDVKM. The CDR3 length is 15 residues. V lost 3 bases, J lost 2 bases, and 11 bases lay in between. DNA of the CDR3: TGTGCCAGCAGTTTGGCAGGACACACCTACAATGAGCAGTTCTTC. Translation gives CASSLAGHTYNEQFF.

V usage is TRBV13 and J usage is TRBJ2-3; D might be TRBD1 or TRBD2, each matching 5 bases. This CDR3 spans 13 amino acids. V lost 3 bases and J lost 3, with 7 bases in between. Germline-derived CDR1 and CDR2 are PRHDT and FYEKMQ (reference sequence). The CDR3 here is CASSLRGTDTQYF. The DNA for the CDR3 is TGTGCCAGCAGCTTGAGGGGAACAGATACGCAGTATTTT.

This clone was seen a single time. One end of the junction varies from germline; a read error may be responsible. The chain carries TRBV15 and TRBJ2-3; TRBD2 aligns across 8 bases. CDR1 and CDR2 (germline): LNHNV, YYDKDF (reference sequence). The CDR3 totals 21 residues. CDR3 region: CATSRDPRIRREETSTDTQYF. The CDR3 bases are TGTGCCACCAGCAGAGATCCCCGTATCCGGCGGGAGGAAACTAGCACGGATACGCAGTATTTT.

V gene TRBV4-1 combines with J gene TRBJ2-5; D is undetermined. The J call is uncertain, as TRBJ2-7 better fits the DNA end. The CDR3 runs to 16 residues. Looked up from germline, CDR1 is MGHRA and CDR2 is YSYEKL. CDR3 residues: CASSQGLFGSPYEQYF. DNA for the CDR3: TGCGCCAGCAGCCAGGGCCTTTTCGGATCTCCCTACGAGCAGTACTTC.

The V and J genes are TRBV15 and TRBJ1-5; TRBD1 aligns across 8 bases. The trim removed 3 bases at V and 7 bases at J, leaving 11 bases unmatched. Germline V gives CDR1 LNHNV, CDR2 YYDKDF (reference sequence). CDR3 size: 16 residues. The CDR3 region has the DNA TGTGCCACCAGCAGTCCTAGGGCAGGGGGCGAACAGCCCCAGCATTTT. It translates to CATSSPRAGGEQPQHF.

J is TRBJ2-7 and V is TRBV2; D is undetermined. Trimming shortened V by 5 bases and J by 0 bases, and 11 bases separated the two germline ends. Germline V gene lookup returns CDR1 SNHLY and CDR2 FYNNEI. The CDR3 is 14 residues long. The DNA of the CDR3 is TGTGCCAGCAGTCTGGGGTATAACTCCTACGAGCAGTACTTC. Its translation: CASSLGYNSYEQYF.

In its sample, this clone was seen once. This rearrangement joins TRBV29-1 to TRBJ1-1; the D gene is possibly TRBD1 (5 bases). From germline, CDR1 is SQVTM and CDR2 ANQGSEA. The V and J ends lost 3 bases and 3 bases respectively, with 20 bases between them. This CDR3 is built from 16 residues. The CDR3 sequence: CSVEKPGLQRDTEAFF. The CDR3 region has the DNA TGCAGCGTTGAGAAACCGGGACTTCAGAGGGACACTGAAGCTTTCTTT.

The V call is TRBV7-3, the J call TRBJ2-3, with D unresolved. The germline V gene encodes CDR1 SGHTA and CDR2 FQGTGA. The V and J ends lost 2 bases and 0 bases respectively, with 9 bases between them. This CDR3 comprises 15 residues. The CDR3: CASSLAVASTDTQYF. In DNA, the CDR3 is TGTGCCAGCAGCTTAGCGGTTGCTAGCACAGATACGCAGTATTTT. Drawing the rest from reference TRBV7-3 and TRBJ2-3, the complete variable domain is GAGVSQTPSNKVTEKGKYVELRCDPISGHTALYWYRQSLGQGPEFLIYFQGTGAADDSGLPNDRFFAVRPEGSVSTLKIQRTERGDSAVYLCASSLAVASTDTQYFGPGTRLTVL.

This chain links TRBV14 with TRBJ2-7; a possible D gene is TRBD2 (5 bases). From germline, CDR1 is SGHDN and CDR2 FVKESK. This CDR3 has 15 residues. The V end was cut by 1 base, the J end by 7 bases, with 17 bases between. In DNA form, the CDR3 reads TGTGCCAGCAGCCAAGTAGCGAATACCCCGGGAGAGCAGTACTTC. It encodes CASSQVANTPGEQYF. The full variable domain, in which reference TRBV14 and TRBJ2-7 provide the parts outside the CDR3, is EAGVTQFPSHSVIEKGQTVTLRCDPISGHDNLYWYRRVMGKEIKFLLHFVKESKQDESGMPNNRFLAERTGGTYSTLKVQPAELEDSGVYFCASSQVANTPGEQYFGPGTRLTVT.

This chain connects TRBV7-2 to TRBJ1-5; D is ambiguous. Germline CDR1 SGHTA, CDR2 FQGNSA. Trimming pared 0 bases from V and 2 bases from J, leaving 8 bases between. The CDR3 contains 15 residues. The CDR3 sequence: CASSLAVNRNQPQHF. CDR3 nucleotides: TGTGCCAGCAGCTTAGCGGTCAACCGCAATCAGCCCCAGCATTTT.

The chain couples TRBV29-1 to TRBJ2-3; D uncertain. V was shortened by 4 bases and J by 4 bases, with 6 bases between the two germline ends. Germline CDR1 SQVTM, CDR2 ANQGSEA. The CDR3 has 11 amino acids. In DNA form, the CDR3 reads TGCAGCGTTGGGATCCCAGATACGCAGTATTTT. It yields the protein CSVGIPDTQYF.

This clone appeared once. The DNA of the CDR3 is TGTGCCAGCAGTGCCGGGACAGGATCCTATGGCTACACCTTC. It yields the protein CASSAGTGSYGYTF. The V call is TRBV28, the J call TRBJ1-2; 8 positions agree with TRBD1. Germline-derived CDR1 and CDR2 are MDHEN and SYDVKM. V lost 5 bases, J lost 4 bases, and 6 bases stayed unmatched. The length of the CDR3 is 14 residues.

CDR3 region: CASLGSSNYEQYF. CDR3 bases: TGTGCCAGCTTGGGCAGCTCCAACTACGAGCAGTACTTC. The rearrangement joins TRBV28 to TRBJ2-7; no clear D. The ends were cut back, 8 bases at V and 3 bases at J, with 14 bases in the middle. The CDR3 is 13 residues long. CDR1 and CDR2 from the germline V gene are MDHEN and SYDVKM.